This TCR beta chain is drawn from a study of chemoradiotherapy in HPV16-positive cancers. CDR1 and CDR2 (germline): LNHDA, SQIVND (reference sequence). V lost 5 bases to trimming and J lost 4 bases; unmatched junction nucleotides: 11. The CDR3 covers 16 residues. Measured with immunoSEQ multiplex PCR; TCRdb has only the in-frame clones, and not every one. This table holds some 860 clones, over 60% found once. The receptor comes from a human donor with HPV-associated anogenital cancer. This chain connects TRBV19 to TRBJ1-2; 9 bases map to TRBD1. The specimen was tumor tissue, collected from a patient who underwent chemoradiotherapy. The CDR3 DNA reads as TGTGCCAGTAGTCCCACCCGGGACAGGGAAACCTATGGCTACACCTTC. Translating it yields CASSPTRDRETYGYTF. Using reference TRBV19 and TRBJ1-2 for the parts outside the CDR3, the full variable domain is DGGITQSPKYLFRKEGQNVTLSCEQNLNHDAMYWYRQDPGQGLRLIYYSQIVNDFQKGDIAEGYSVSREKKESFPLTVTSAQKNPTAFYLCASSPTRDRETYGYTFGSGTRLTVV.